Listed here are 24 T cell receptor beta chains from one sample, sequenced in a study of PD-1 blockade in classical Hodgkin lymphoma. Every single patient, without exception, relapsed after autologous stem cell transplantation, and brentuximab vedotin exposure varied. Clones were read by immunoSEQ multiplex PCR, and TCRdb kept only the in-frame ones, dropping some. The top ten clones hold over 2.5% of a sample with 25,000 to 30,000 clones, about 76% of them seen once. Sample: peripheral blood mononuclear cells (PBMCs), taken before the second cycle of nivolumab. These receptors were obtained from a human donor with classical Hodgkin lymphoma.

The CDR3 spells CASSIHRAPGGYSNQPQHF. DNA for the CDR3: TGTGCCAGCAGCATCCACAGGGCCCCTGGGGGTTATAGCAATCAGCCCCAGCATTTT. The V gene is TRBV7-8, the J gene TRBJ1-5; a possible D gene is TRBD1 (6 bases). Between the trimmed V and J ends, which lost 5 bases and 0 bases, there was a span of 23 bases. Germline V gives CDR1 SGHVS, CDR2 FQNEAQ. The length of the CDR3 is 19 residues.

The chain recombines TRBV19 with TRBJ1-4, with D possibly TRBD1 on 5 matching bases. V was cut by 5 bases and J by 0 bases, with 13 bases left in between. This CDR3 comprises 16 residues. CDR1 is LNHDA, CDR2 SQIVND, per germline (reference sequence). CDR3 sequence (DNA): TGTGCCAGTAGTTCTAGACAGCTTGCAACTAATGAAAAACTGTTTTTT. Protein sequence: CASSSRQLATNEKLFF.

As concerns this clone: The germline gene is not matched at one end of the junction; a read error may be the cause. The J gene is TRBJ1-1, the V gene TRBV15; D is perhaps TRBD1 (6 bases). CDR1 LNHNV and CDR2 YYDKDF come from the germline V gene (reference sequence). There are 15 residues in the CDR3. In DNA form, the CDR3 reads TGTGCCACCAGCAGGGCCACAGGGATGAACACTGAAGCTCTCTTT. Translation gives CATSRATGMNTEALF.

This clone was observed a few times. The chain couples TRBV5-6 to TRBJ1-2; D not certain. Germline CDR1 reads SGHDT; CDR2 reads YYEEEE. V lost 4 bases to trimming and J lost 2 bases, with 9 bases between them. There are 13 residues in the CDR3. The CDR3 DNA sequence: TGTGCCAGCAGCGATCAGTTGAACTATGGCTACACCTTC. Translating it yields CASSDQLNYGYTF. Filled out from reference TRBV5-6 and TRBJ1-2, the complete variable domain reads DAGVTQSPTHLIKTRGQQVTLRCSPKSGHDTVSWYQQALGQGPQFIFQYYEEEERQRGNFPDRFSGHQFPNYSSELNVNALLLGDSALYLCASSDQLNYGYTFGSGTRLTVV.

The V and J genes are TRBV6-5 and TRBJ2-7; D is unresolved. Germline V lookup: CDR1 MNHEY, CDR2 SVGAGI. The CDR3 spans 15 residues. The V end was cut by 5 bases, the J end by 2 bases, with 16 bases between. The CDR3 DNA reads as TGTGCCAGCAGTCCTTCTGGGCAGGCGACCTACGAGCAGTACTTC. Translation: CASSPSGQATYEQYF.

This chain links TRBV7-9 with TRBJ1-4; 8 bases agree with TRBD1. This CDR3 comprises 15 residues. Germline assignment: CDR1 SEHNR and CDR2 FQNEAQ (reference sequence). Trimming removed 4 bases from V and 8 bases from J; junction bases left unmatched: 9. The CDR3 region has the DNA TGTGCCAGCAGCTCCGGAGCAGGGGGCCGCGAAAAACTGTTTTTT. Translated: CASSSGAGGREKLFF.

J is TRBJ2-1 and V is TRBV7-9; 7 nucleotides line up with TRBD1. CDR3 length: 16 residues. Germline CDR1 reads SEHNR; CDR2 reads FQNEAQ (reference sequence). V lost 4 bases and J lost 0; bases outside the gene matches: 6. The CDR3 nucleotides read TGTGCCAGCAGCTCCAGACAGGGCCACTCCTACAATGAGCAGTTCTTC. This encodes CASSSRQGHSYNEQFF.

This chain uses TRBV5-1 with TRBJ1-1; a possible D gene is TRBD1 (5 bases). The CDR3 sequence is 13 residues long. V was clipped by 2 bases and J by 11 bases, with 16 bases between them. The germline V gene has CDR1 SGHRS and CDR2 YFSETQ. DNA of the CDR3: TGCGCCAGCAGCTTTAAGACAGCGGAGAGGGCTTTCTTT. This sequence encodes CASSFKTAERAFF.

The chain joins TRBV4-2 to TRBJ2-1; 7 nucleotides match TRBD1. Germline values: CDR1 LGHNA, CDR2 YNFKEQ. This CDR3 spans 15 amino acids. V lost 6 bases and J lost 4; bases outside the gene matches: 9. CDR3 protein: CASSPTGVGYNEQFF. Written as DNA, the CDR3 is TGTGCCAGCAGTCCCACAGGGGTTGGGTACAATGAGCAGTTCTTC.

The chain has TRBV29-1 and TRBJ2-6, with 9 bases that match TRBD1. Germline trimming cut 7 bases from V and 4 bases from J; bases unmatched to any gene: 5. The germline gives CDR1 SQVTM, CDR2 ANQGSEA. The CDR3 is made up of 14 amino acids. CDR3 nucleotides: TGCAGCGCGACAGGGGGACTGGGGGCCAACGTCCTGACTTTC. Translating gives CSATGGLGANVLTF. Full variable domain (outside the CDR3, taken from reference TRBV29-1 and TRBJ2-6): SAVISQKPSRDICQRGTSLTIQCQVDSQVTMMFWYRQQPGQSLTLIATANQGSEATYESGFVIDKFPISRPNLTFSTLTVSNMSPEDSSIYLCSATGGLGANVLTFGAGSRLTVL.

This rearrangement joins TRBV30 to TRBJ1-2; TRBD1 might be the D (5 bases). Trimming removed 0 bases from V and 4 bases from J, with 9 bases in between. CDR3 size: 13 residues. Germline values: CDR1 GTSNPN, CDR2 SVGIG (reference sequence). The CDR3 sequence is CAWSVGPSYGYTF. The CDR3 bases are TGTGCCTGGAGTGTGGGGCCTTCCTATGGCTACACCTTC.

This clone was recorded once. V and J are TRBV6-1 and TRBJ2-1, with 11 bases aligning to TRBD2. Germline values: CDR1 MNHNS, CDR2 SASEGT. The CDR3 is 15 residues long. V lost 6 bases to trimming and J lost 6 bases; unmatched junction nucleotides: 7. The DNA of the CDR3 is TGTGCCAGCAGGGGCCTAGCGGGGGGCTTCAATGAGCAGTTCTTC. Translating gives CASRGLAGGFNEQFF.

This chain connects TRBV7-9 to TRBJ2-5, with D hard to call. The germline V gene encodes CDR1 SEHNR and CDR2 FQNEAQ (reference sequence). The CDR3 has 10 amino acids. Trimming cost V 6 bases and J 4 bases, with 3 bases left between them. CDR3 nucleotides: TGTGCCAGCAGTGGAGAGACCCAGTACTTC. It codes for CASSGETQYF.

The chain employs TRBV5-1 and TRBJ2-5, with TRBD2 matching over 7 bases. Near its end, the DNA agrees better with TRBJ2-7, so the J call may be wrong. The CDR3 is 14 residues long. Per germline, CDR1 SGHRS and CDR2 YFSETQ. Written as DNA, the CDR3 is TGCGCCAGCAGCGAAGTAGCGGGCGCCTACGAGCAGTACTTC. Translated: CASSEVAGAYEQYF.

The rearrangement joins TRBV4-1 to TRBJ1-2; no clear D gene. With 4 bases removed from V and 8 bases from J, the gap between germline ends came to 14 bases. This CDR3 is built from 13 residues. Germline assignment: CDR1 MGHRA and CDR2 YSYEKL. This CDR3 is CASSLSPQWGYTF. The CDR3 DNA reads TGCGCCAGCAGCCTAAGCCCCCAGTGGGGCTACACCTTC.

This clone has a single count. The chain recombines TRBV6-4 with TRBJ2-1; 7 nucleotides align to TRBD2. The J segment lost 3 bases and the V segment lost 5 bases, leaving 4 bases of the junction unmatched. CDR1 and CDR2 (germline): MRHNA, SNTAGT. The CDR3 contains 14 residues. CDR3 region: CASSTLAGYNEQFF. In DNA, the CDR3 is TGTGCCAGCAGTACCTTAGCGGGCTACAATGAGCAGTTCTTC.

The chain carries TRBV4-2 and TRBJ2-7; unclear D gene. This CDR3 has 13 amino acids. The V end was cut by 0 bases, the J end by 1 base, with 4 bases between. The germline V gene encodes CDR1 LGHNA and CDR2 YNFKEQ. CDR3 bases: TGTGCCAGCAGCCAAGAGAGATCCTACGAGCAGTACTTC. As protein: CASSQERSYEQYF.

The chain carries TRBV29-1 and TRBJ2-7; D is possibly TRBD2 (6 bases). The CDR3 spans 14 residues. Germline V lookup: CDR1 SQVTM, CDR2 ANQGSEA. Trimming removed 3 bases from V and 4 bases from J, with 16 bases in between. The CDR3 DNA follows: TGCAGCGTTGAGGGGGGTGGAGCGAGTTACGAGCAGTACTTC. The encoded protein is CSVEGGGASYEQYF.

This clone has a single count. The chain is built from TRBV7-8 and TRBJ1-1, with D unresolved. The CDR3 spans 13 residues. Between the trimmed V and J ends, which lost 5 bases and 5 bases, there was a span of 12 bases. Germline loops: CDR1 SGHVS, CDR2 FQNEAQ. CDR3 in amino acids: CASSAREATEAFF. Written as DNA, the CDR3 is TGTGCCAGCAGCGCGCGCGAAGCAACTGAAGCTTTCTTT.

The CDR3 is CATSGGDHVSEQFF. The CDR3 bases are TGTGCCACCTCAGGAGGAGATCACGTAAGTGAGCAGTTCTTC. The chain has TRBV28 and TRBJ2-1, with D possibly matching TRBD2 (5 bases). V lost 10 bases and J lost 9, with 22 bases in between. Germline V gene data show CDR1 as MDHEN and CDR2 as SYDVKM. This CDR3 region has 14 residues.

This clone has a handful of counts. The chain uses TRBV12-5 and TRBJ1-1; the D gene is possibly TRBD1 (5 bases). V was clipped by 5 bases and J by 6 bases, with 10 bases between them. This CDR3 has 12 residues. CDR1 is LGHNT, CDR2 FRNRAP, per germline. CDR3 residues: CASGPGTSEAFF. CDR3 sequence (DNA): TGTGCTAGTGGTCCCGGGACTTCTGAAGCTTTCTTT.

This clone was recorded only once. The V call is TRBV5-4, the J call TRBJ1-2; TRBD1 might be the D (6 bases). Trimming pared 0 bases from V and 8 bases from J, leaving 23 bases between. Looked up from germline, CDR1 is SGHNT and CDR2 is YYREEE (reference sequence). This CDR3 comprises 17 residues. In DNA, the CDR3 is TGTGCCAGCAGCTTGGTTGGGGACATGCTAGCGATCCGGGGCTACACCTTC. Its translation: CASSLVGDMLAIRGYTF.

This clone was observed a single time. V gene TRBV5-1 combines with J gene TRBJ2-7, with 12 bases fitting TRBD2. The germline gives CDR1 SGHRS, CDR2 YFSETQ. This CDR3 spans 16 amino acids. The junction had 6 bases not matched to a gene; V was cut back by 1 base and J by 4 bases. The CDR3 reads CASSLFGGTSGYEQYF. The CDR3, as DNA: TGCGCCAGCAGCTTGTTCGGGGGGACTAGCGGGTACGAGCAGTACTTC.

The rearrangement uses TRBV30 and TRBJ2-2, with a possible D match to TRBD1 (6 bases). Germline CDR1 is GTSNPN and CDR2 is SVGIG (reference sequence). Trimming took 7 bases from V and 1 from J, leaving 13 bases between them. The CDR3 extends over 14 amino acids. The CDR3 nucleotides are TGTGCCTCCAAACAGGACAGGAACACCGGGGAGCTGTTTTTT. Protein product: CASKQDRNTGELFF.